This T cell receptor (beta chain) was observed in a study of blood T cell repertoires in COVID-19. Study information: The cDNA or gDNA used as material had been derived from T cells, B-cell-depleted T cells, or PBMCs.

Clones were sequenced by immunoSEQ multiplex PCR, and TCRdb holds only the in-frame ones, with some missing. The table records roughly 99,000 clones, around 90% of them present only once. Germline V CDR1 and CDR2: GTSNPN, SVGIG (reference sequence). The CDR3 sequence is 11 residues long. The V end lost 5 bases, the J end lost 6 bases, and 8 bases lay between the germline ends. The sample taken for sequencing was peripheral blood. The TCR was taken from a woman younger than 45 with acute or convalescent COVID-19. The genes are TRBV30 and TRBJ1-5; D gene ambiguous. CDR3: CAWGGGQPQHF. DNA of the CDR3: TGTGCCTGGGGAGGAGGTCAGCCCCAGCATTTT.